These T cell receptor beta chains were read from a single sample in a study of CD8 T cells in Susac syndrome. TCRdb ran MiXCR on the immunoSEQ multiplex PCR reads and lists one entry per CDR3 protein. Of fewer than 350,000 distinct CDR3 sequences listed, approximately 91% are singletons. Source material: CD8+ T cells from PBMCs. These receptors came from a human donor with multiple sclerosis. The CDR3 runs from the conserved cysteine through the conserved F or W. The D gene is left open where the match is weak. Some rows mark clone size as missing; the rest say once, few, many or name a class of expanded clone.

TRBJ1-1,-,TRBV4-3,-,TGCGCCAGCAGCCAAGATATAGGGGGGCTGGGTAACACTGAAGCTTTCTTT,CASSQDIGGLGNTEAFF
TRBJ2-3,-,TRBV6-5,TRBD1,TGTGCCAGCAGTTACTCACCCCATGGAGAGGGGGCTAGCACAGATACGCAGTATTTT,CASSYSPHGEGASTDTQYF
TRBJ2-2,-,TRBV3-1,-,TGTGCCAGCAGCCAAGATATGGGGTCCGGGGAGCTGTTTTTT,CASSQDMGSGELFF
TRBJ2-5,-,TRBV15,-,TGTGCCACCAGCAGAGATCGGGCTGGACCCAGGACCCAGTACTTC,CATSRDRAGPRTQYF
TRBJ1-5,-,TRBV29-1,-,TGCAGCGGAGACAGAAAAACGAGATATAGCAATCAGCCCCAGCATTTT,CSGDRKTRYSNQPQHF
TRBJ2-7,-,TRBV4-3,TRBD2,TGCGCCAGCAGCCAGACTAGCGGGGCCCTCTACGAGCAGTACTTC,CASSQTSGALYEQYF
TRBJ2-1,-,TRBV7-6,-,TGTGCCAGCAGCTTAGCCGGGGCTTTCTACAATGAGCAGTTCTTC,CASSLAGAFYNEQFF
TRBJ2-2,-,TRBV19,-,TGTGCCAGTAGTATAGCCAACTCCGGGGAGCTGTTTTTT,CASSIANSGELFF
TRBJ1-1,-,TRBV12-3/TRBV12-4,-,TGTGCCAGCAGGGAGGGTGGAGACAGCAAAGCTTTCTTT,CASREGGDSKAFF
TRBJ2-3,-,TRBV2,TRBD1,TGTGCCAGCAGTAACCCGACAGGGCGAAGCACAGATACGCAGTATTTT,CASSNPTGRSTDTQYF
TRBJ2-5,-,TRBV28,-,TGTGCCAGCAGCCCCTTACCGCTCCAAGAGACCCAGTACTTC,CASSPLPLQETQYF
TRBJ2-7,-,TRBV12-3/TRBV12-4,-,TGTGCCAGCAGTTTTGGGGGAGTGGGGTACGAGCAGTACTTC,CASSFGGVGYEQYF
TRBJ2-1,-,TRBV11-2,-,TGTGCCAGCAGCTCATCTCAGGGCGGCTACAATGAGCAGTTCTTC,CASSSSQGGYNEQFF
TRBJ2-7,-,TRBV7-9,TRBD1,TGTGCCAGCAGCCCATGGGACAGAACCTACGAGCAGTACTTC,CASSPWDRTYEQYF
TRBJ2-7,-,TRBV13,TRBD2,TGTGCCAGCAGCTTAACTAGCGGGGGGTACGAGCAGTACTTC,CASSLTSGGYEQYF
TRBJ2-5,-,TRBV20-1,-,TGCAGTGCTAGAGTCCAAAATCGGGAGACCCAGTACTTC,CSARVQNRETQYF
TRBJ1-2,-,TRBV9,-,TGTGCCAGCGGGGACCAGGGGATGAGAGGCTACACCTTC,CASGDQGMRGYTF
TRBJ2-7,-,TRBV19,-,TGTGCCAGTAGTATAGTCGGGGGCGAGCAGTACTTC,CASSIVGGEQYF
TRBJ1-5,-,TRBV9,-,TGTGCCAGCAGCGTAGCTGAGGGAAATCAGCCCCAGCATTTT,CASSVAEGNQPQHF
TRBJ2-1,few,TRBV27,-,TGTGCCAGCAGTTTAGGCCTCAACAATGAGCAGTTCTTC,CASSLGLNNEQFF
TRBJ2-4,-,TRBV9,-,TGTGCCAGCAGCCCGGGTGGGGAATGGAACATTCAGTACTTC,CASSPGGEWNIQYF
TRBJ2-1,-,TRBV29-1,-,TGCAGCGTTGAAGTACGACTAAGCTCCTACAATGAGCAGTTCTTC,CSVEVRLSSYNEQFF
TRBJ2-1,-,TRBV29-1,TRBD1,TGCAGCGTAGGGACAGGGAGCTCCTACAATGAGCAGTTCTTC,CSVGTGSSYNEQFF
TRBJ2-7,-,TRBV29-1,-,TGCAGCGCTGCCCGGGACAACTCCTACGAGCAGTACTTC,CSAARDNSYEQYF
TRBJ2-3,-,TRBV28,TRBD1,TGTGCCAGCAGTCACCAGGGGGCACATCGGTATTTT,CASSHQGAHRYF
TRBJ2-1,-,TRBV12-3/TRBV12-4,TRBD2,TGTGCCACGCGGGAGGGCCATCGCAATGAGCAGTTCTTC,CATREGHRNEQFF
TRBJ2-1,-,TRBV18,-,TGTGCCAGCTCACCATGGGGGAGCTCCTACAATGAGCAGTTCTTC,CASSPWGSSYNEQFF
TRBJ2-1,-,TRBV20-1,-,TGCAGTGCCTTCGCCGAGACAACTACCTACAATGAGCAGTTCTTC,CSAFAETTTYNEQFF
TRBJ2-7,few,TRBV12-3/TRBV12-4,-,TGTGCCAGCAGCCCCCTAGCCGCCTACGAGCAGTACTTC,CASSPLAAYEQYF
TRBJ2-7,-,TRBV27,TRBD1,TGTGCCAGCAGTTGGGGACAGGGGAGCTCCTACGAGCAGTACTTC,CASSWGQGSSYEQYF
TRBJ2-1,-,TRBV7-9,TRBD2,TGTGCCAGCAGCCCGTGGGGGGGACCGTACAATGAGCAGTTCTTC,CASSPWGGPYNEQFF